What follows are 4 T cell receptor beta chains derived from one specimen sequenced in a study of Ad26.COV2.S vaccination and SARS-CoV-2 variants. The data were produced by immunoSEQ multiplex PCR, yet TCRdb's version contains in-frame clones alone and is incomplete. Of some 300,000 clones listed, about 82% were seen once; the top ten hold 2.1%. Noted treatment: approximately 18 received Ad26.COV2.S at low or high dose, single or two shots; about 5 received placebo; per-sample allocation not given. Samples were taken on day 63 after the first vaccine or placebo injection. Sequences were derived from peripheral blood, sampled in a trial of Ad26.COV2.S vaccine versus placebo. Receptor source: a person between 18 and 65 years old who received the Ad26.COV2.S COVID-19 vaccine or a placebo.

This clone was seen only once. CDR3 sequence (DNA): TGTGCCAGCAGACTTAGGAACCGGGATACGCAGTATTTT. Protein sequence: CASRLRNRDTQYF. The chain is built from TRBV5-6 and TRBJ2-3; D is uncertain. Germline V gene sequence: CDR1 SGHDT, CDR2 YYEEEE. This CDR3 has 13 amino acids. V lost 5 bases and J lost 6, with 13 bases in between.

The chain carries TRBV7-9 and TRBJ2-6; no clear D gene. Trimming removed 5 bases at V and 4 bases at J, with 9 bases between. The CDR3 is 14 residues long. The germline V gene has CDR1 SEHNR and CDR2 FQNEAQ (reference sequence). The CDR3 DNA is TGTGCCAGCAGCCTCATGTGGGGGGCCAACGTCCTGACTTTC. Its protein product is CASSLMWGANVLTF. Filled out from reference TRBV7-9 and TRBJ2-6, the complete variable domain reads DTGVSQNPRHKITKRGQNVTFRCDPISEHNRLYWYRQTLGQGPEFLTYFQNEAQLEKSRLLSDRFSAERPKGSFSTLEIQRTEQGDSAMYLCASSLMWGANVLTFGAGSRLTVL.

The chain recombines TRBV7-2 with TRBJ2-1; 7 bases fit TRBD2. Germline V gives CDR1 SGHTA, CDR2 FQGNSA. There are 14 residues in the CDR3. The junction had 16 bases not matched to a gene; V was cut back by 5 bases and J by 15 bases. DNA for the CDR3: TGTGCCAGCAGCCCTCGATATTTAGCGCCGGGGGGGTTCTTC. Translation: CASSPRYLAPGGFF.

The chain joins TRBV28 to TRBJ2-2; possible D gene TRBD1, 6 bases. V was shortened by 3 bases and J by 7 bases, with 15 bases between the two germline ends. The germline gives CDR1 MDHEN, CDR2 SYDVKM. This CDR3 has 15 residues. The CDR3 coding sequence is TGTGCCAGCAGTTTCGACCGGGACAAGGTCGGGGAGCTGTTTTTT. The encoded protein is CASSFDRDKVGELFF.